The rows below give T cell receptor beta chains drawn from one sample of a study of a mutant IDH1 vaccine in newly diagnosed glioma. Their recognized antigens are unknown. Some clones are missing from TCRdb's copy, which holds only in-frame ones; the method was immunoSEQ multiplex PCR. The table has 37,000 or so clones, approximately 80% seen once. The sequencing used PBMCs, collected from a glioma patient whose treatment included an IDH1 peptide vaccine. The receptors derive from a man aged 25-40 years with glioma. Both conserved end residues are part of each CDR3. D genes are given only for firm matches. The size of a clone is reported for some rows only, either as once, few or many, or as a class for expanded clones.

j_call v_call d_call clone_size cdr3_aa cdr3_nt
TRBJ2-2 TRBV7-2 TRBD2 few CASSFRRGRDTGELFF TGTGCCAGCAGCTTCCGTCGTGGGAGGGACACCGGGGAGCTGTTTTTT
TRBJ2-7 TRBV30 . once CAWSYNYEQYF TGTGCCTGGAGTTATAACTACGAGCAGTACTTC
TRBJ2-5 TRBV19 . . CASSIGPGGPQETQYF TGTGCCAGTAGTATAGGCCCCGGGGGGCCCCAAGAGACCCAGTACTTC
TRBJ1-3 TRBV7-8 . few CASSLTGPGSTGNTIYF TGTGCCAGCAGCTTGACCGGGCCCGGCAGCACGGGAAACACCATATATTTT
TRBJ2-7 TRBV5-1 . . CASSRDIGDYEQYF TGCGCCAGCAGCCGTGACATTGGGGACTACGAGCAGTACTTC
TRBJ2-1 TRBV6-1 . . CATRLVGDEQFF TGTGCCACCAGACTGGTTGGGGATGAGCAGTTCTTC
TRBJ2-7 TRBV5-1 . . CASSTGLAYEQYF TGCGCCAGCAGCACGGGACTTGCCTACGAGCAGTACTTC
TRBJ2-7 TRBV10-3 . . CAISESGPEGYEQYF TGTGCCATCAGTGAATCTGGGCCCGAGGGCTACGAGCAGTACTTC
TRBJ2-7 TRBV19 . . CASSMGNSITYEQYF TGTGCCAGTAGTATGGGGAATTCTATCACCTACGAGCAGTACTTC
TRBJ1-4 TRBV4-1 TRBD1 . CASSQERQGAARLFF TGCGCCAGCAGCCAAGAACGCCAGGGGGCGGCAAGACTGTTTTTT
TRBJ2-2 TRBV7-3 . once CASSLVSGRELFF TGTGCCAGCAGCTTAGTGTCGGGTCGGGAGCTGTTTTTT
TRBJ1-3 TRBV7-9 . . CASSSLDTGSGNTIYF TGTGCCAGCAGCTCCCTAGACACCGGTTCGGGAAACACCATATATTTT
TRBJ1-2 TRBV4-1 . . CASSQDERGVGGYTF TGCGCCAGCAGCCAAGATGAACGGGGAGTGGGAGGCTACACCTTC
TRBJ2-2 TRBV5-5 TRBD2 . CASRAGRAKELFF TGTGCCAGCAGAGCCGGGAGGGCAAAGGAGCTGTTTTTT
TRBJ2-7 TRBV15 TRBD2 . CATSRTPPSGASSYEQYF TGTGCCACCAGCAGAACCCCCCCCAGCGGGGCTAGCTCCTACGAGCAGTACTTC
TRBJ1-5 TRBV29-1 . few CSVGDGNNQPQHF TGCAGCGTTGGGGACGGAAACAATCAGCCCCAGCATTTT
TRBJ1-2 TRBV29-1 . . CSVEETVTFYGYTF TGCAGCGTTGAAGAGACAGTAACTTTCTATGGCTACACCTTC
TRBJ1-2 TRBV19 . . CASSILAGYGYTF TGTGCCAGTAGTATTCTGGCAGGCTATGGCTACACCTTC
TRBJ2-1 TRBV9 . . CASSEGRDEQFF TGTGCCAGCAGCGAAGGGAGAGATGAGCAGTTCTTC
TRBJ2-5 TRBV5-1 TRBD2 . CASSPGGVEETQYF TGCGCCAGCAGCCCGGGAGGGGTTGAGGAGACCCAGTACTTC
TRBJ2-7 TRBV4-3 TRBD1 . CASSQGQGEPYEQYF TGCGCCAGCAGCCAAGGTCAGGGGGAGCCCTACGAGCAGTACTTC
TRBJ2-7 TRBV5-1 . . CASSHSPDSSYEQYF TGCGCCAGCAGCCACTCGCCGGACAGCTCCTACGAGCAGTACTTC
TRBJ1-4 TRBV4-1 . . CASSQVGGEEKLFF TGCGCCAGCAGCCAAGTGGGGGGCGAAGAAAAACTGTTTTTT
TRBJ1-4 TRBV5-6 . few CASSLGTVLGKLFF TGTGCCAGCAGCTTGGGGACGGTTTTGGGAAAACTGTTTTTT
TRBJ1-3 TRBV10-3 TRBD1 . CAIRTGPPGNTIYF TGTGCCATCAGGACAGGGCCCCCTGGAAACACCATATATTTT
TRBJ1-1 TRBV7-6 . few CASSWRDNTEAFF TGTGCCAGCAGCTGGAGAGATAACACTGAAGCTTTCTTT
TRBJ1-1 TRBV18 TRBD1 few CASSLSGGGGEDTEAFF TGTGCCAGCTCTCTGTCAGGGGGTGGCGGAGAAGACACTGAAGCTTTCTTT
TRBJ2-5 TRBV5-4 TRBD2 . CASSGDSGSFETQYF TGTGCCAGCAGCGGGGATAGCGGGAGTTTCGAGACCCAGTACTTC
TRBJ2-2 TRBV29-1 . . CSAKDPGTPNTGELFF TGCAGCGCCAAAGACCCCGGGACACCGAACACCGGGGAGCTGTTTTTT
TRBJ1-6 TRBV7-2 TRBD1 . CASSPDRSGSPLHF TGTGCCAGCAGCCCGGACAGGTCGGGGTCACCCCTCCACTTT
TRBJ2-1 TRBV19 TRBD1 . CASSSRQGAYNEQFF TGTGCCAGTAGTAGCAGGCAGGGGGCCTACAATGAGCAGTTCTTC
TRBJ2-3 TRBV30 . . CAWTDRITDTQYF TGTGCCTGGACCGACAGAATCACAGATACGCAGTATTTT
TRBJ2-1 TRBV5-4 TRBD1 . CASSLDTGAGNEQFF TGTGCCAGCAGCTTGGATACAGGGGCAGGCAATGAGCAGTTCTTC
TRBJ2-7 TRBV30 . . CAWSVGLAGDREQYF TGTGCCTGGAGTGTAGGGCTGGCAGGGGACCGCGAGCAGTACTTC
TRBJ2-2 TRBV6-1 TRBD2 . CASTWTSGSPGELFF TGTGCCAGCACTTGGACTAGCGGGAGCCCCGGGGAGCTGTTTTTT
TRBJ2-2 TRBV29-1 . . CSVAVGTGELFF TGCAGCGTCGCAGTAGGCACCGGGGAGCTGTTTTTT
TRBJ2-7 TRBV9 . . CASSVGGESSYEQYF TGTGCCAGCAGCGTAGGAGGCGAAAGCTCCTACGAGCAGTACTTC
TRBJ2-7 TRBV27 . once CASSLMGGRNGDEQYF TGTGCCAGCAGTTTAATGGGGGGGCGCAATGGGGACGAGCAGTACTTC
TRBJ2-1 TRBV2 . . CASSTFEEAGFF TGTGCCAGCAGTACGTTCGAGGAGGCCGGGTTCTTC
TRBJ1-6 TRBV19 . few CASSIGQFLNSPLHF TGTGCCAGTAGTATAGGACAGTTTCTCAATTCACCCCTCCACTTT
TRBJ2-7 TRBV27 TRBD2 few CASSLSGLAGVREFYNSYEQYF TGTGCCAGCAGTTTATCAGGACTAGCGGGAGTTAGAGAGTTTTACAACTCCTACGAGCAGTACTTC